This TCR gamma chain was obtained from a study of γδ T cells in repeated Plasmodium falciparum infection. Whole-study context: Malaria-naive adults were infected with P. falciparum NF54 four times over around 600 days. Timepoints: baseline, immediately before selected infections, and 21 days after every infection. General observations from the study: Many TCRgamma sequences overlapped between individuals in stable Vgamma9/Vdelta2+ repertoires.

This clone showed up just a few times. Its target is unknown. TCRdb assigns this DNA the protein of a much larger clone, which departs from its translation at residue 4; this likely reflects a read error, and the protein shown comes from translating the DNA. This CDR3 contains 18 residues. Germline V CDR1 and CDR2: GITISATS, ISYDGTV (reference sequence). TCRdb reanalysed the multiplex PCR reads via CATT. The table includes roughly 13,000 gamma-chain clones, around 1.6% detected once. Vgamma9/Vdelta2+ and Vdelta2-negative gammadelta T cells were flow-sorted from PBMC for bulk sequencing. The source material was gamma-delta T cells from blood. The origin of this receptor is a pool of human donors (malaria-infected and uninfected, not separated). The chain uses TRGV9 and TRGJ1 or TRGJ2. No J gene was available from TCRdb, and it was assigned here by a germline match of the DNA. CDR3 in amino acids: CALREVQSYNSNYYKKLF. The CDR3 nucleotides are TGTGCCTTGCGGGAGGTGCAGTCCTACAATTCGAATTATTATAAGAAACTCTTT.